These T cell receptor beta chains were read from a single sample in a study of blood T cell repertoires in COVID-19. This table comes from immunoSEQ multiplex PCR, and its TCRdb copy is limited to in-frame clones, with some not included. The repertoire holds around 150,000 clones, with 80% to 90% as singletons. Sequenced material: PBMCs or T cells enriched from blood (not recorded which). The source of these receptors is a woman in her 50s with acute COVID-19. Both conserved end residues are part of each CDR3. Each record gives: J gene, V gene, clone size, D gene, CDR3 protein, CDR3 DNA. The D gene is left open where the match is weak. Clone size appears in some rows only: once, few, many, or a class for an expanded clone.

TRBJ1-2 TRBV7-9 few . CASSATETPYGYTF TGTGCCAGCAGCGCGACGGAGACTCCCTATGGCTACACCTTC
TRBJ2-1 TRBV9 . TRBD2 CASSAGTGGLGANEQFF TGTGCCAGCAGCGCCGGGACGGGAGGTTTGGGTGCCAATGAGCAGTTCTTC
TRBJ1-1 TRBV19 . . CASRTGLTEAFF TGTGCCAGTCGCACAGGGCTCACTGAAGCTTTCTTT
TRBJ2-2 TRBV5-4 once TRBD2 CASSLGTSGKHTGELFF TGTGCCAGCAGCTTGGGGACTAGCGGGAAACACACCGGGGAGCTGTTTTTT
TRBJ2-3 TRBV5-4 . TRBD2 CASSSRLAGSTDTQYF TGTGCCAGCAGCTCCCGACTAGCGGGGAGCACAGATACGCAGTATTTT
TRBJ1-1 TRBV27 . . CASSSPGLNTEAFF TGTGCCAGCAGTTCCCCAGGGCTGAACACTGAAGCTTTCTTT
TRBJ1-2 TRBV3-1/TRBV3-2 . . CASSPRTARDYGYTF TGTGCCAGCAGCCCGCGTACGGCTCGGGACTATGGCTACACCTTC
TRBJ1-2 TRBV3-1/TRBV3-2 . . CASSQQGGYTF TGTGCCAGCAGCCAGCAGGGTGGCTACACCTTC
TRBJ2-5 TRBV4-2 . TRBD1 CASSRRDRDETQYF TGTGCCAGCAGCCGCCGGGACAGGGATGAGACCCAGTACTTC
TRBJ2-1 TRBV29-1 . TRBD2 CSVGTSGSSYNEQFF TGCAGCGTCGGGACTAGCGGAAGCTCCTACAATGAGCAGTTCTTC
TRBJ2-2 TRBV19 . . CASSRISGTTNTGELFF TGTGCCAGTAGTAGGATTTCCGGGACAACGAACACCGGGGAGCTGTTTTTT
TRBJ1-2 TRBV7-8 . TRBD1 CASSQNRGQVGGYTF TGTGCCAGCAGCCAAAACCGCGGACAGGTTGGTGGCTACACCTTC
TRBJ2-6 TRBV5-5 . TRBD2 CASSLMGGFGANVLTF TGTGCCAGCAGCTTGATGGGAGGGTTTGGGGCCAACGTCCTGACTTTC
TRBJ2-2 TRBV15 . TRBD1 CATSRREGQPAFRRGTGELFF TGTGCCACCAGCAGGAGAGAGGGACAGCCGGCCTTTAGAAGGGGGACCGGGGAGCTGTTTTTT
TRBJ2-5 TRBV5-1 . TRBD2 CASSPGLGGVGETQYF TGCGCCAGCAGCCCGGGACTAGGTGGAGTAGGGGAGACCCAGTACTTC
TRBJ2-3 TRBV7-9 . . CASSWLTDTQYF TGTGCCAGCAGCTGGCTTACAGATACGCAGTATTTT
TRBJ2-7 TRBV30 . . CAWSRGASYEQYF TGTGCCTGGAGTCGTGGGGCCTCCTACGAGCAGTACTTC
TRBJ1-1 TRBV7-9 . . CASSSLTGWGGTEAFF TGTGCCAGCAGCTCACTGACAGGATGGGGTGGCACTGAAGCTTTCTTT
TRBJ1-2 TRBV6-5 . . CASSYSQGLHYGYTF TGTGCCAGCAGTTACTCTCAGGGGCTCCACTATGGCTACACCTTC
TRBJ1-1 TRBV7-9 once . CASSFPVPEAFF TGTGCCAGCAGCTTCCCGGTCCCTGAAGCTTTCTTT
TRBJ1-4 TRBV11-2 . TRBD1 CASRPGTGAAEKLFF TGTGCCAGCAGACCCGGGACAGGGGCCGCCGAGAAACTGTTTTTT
TRBJ2-7 TRBV7-2 . . CASSFGLPPREQYF TGTGCCAGCAGCTTTGGGCTCCCACCCCGGGAGCAGTACTTC
TRBJ2-7 TRBV5-1 . . CASSSGEGYEQYF TGCGCCAGCAGCTCCGGAGAGGGTTACGAGCAGTACTTC
TRBJ2-5 TRBV7-6 . . CASSRQETQYF TGTGCCAGCAGCCGCCAAGAGACCCAGTACTTC
TRBJ2-5 TRBV11-2 . TRBD1 CASSLEGTGWGETQYF TGTGCCAGCAGCTTAGAAGGGACAGGTTGGGGTGAGACCCAGTACTTC
TRBJ2-6 TRBV4-2 . . CASSQAQSDSGANVLTF TGTGCCAGCAGCCAAGCACAGTCCGACTCTGGGGCCAACGTCCTGACTTTC
TRBJ2-3 TRBV28 . . CASSSTGSTDTQYF TGTGCCAGCAGTTCTACCGGGAGCACAGATACGCAGTATTTT
TRBJ2-1 TRBV11-2 once . CASSLIKGLHEQFF TGTGCCAGCAGCTTAATTAAGGGGCTCCATGAGCAGTTCTTC
TRBJ1-4 TRBV29-1 . . CSVERGGAGAGNEKLFF TGCAGCGTTGAAAGAGGGGGGGCAGGGGCCGGTAATGAAAAACTGTTTTTT
TRBJ1-6 TRBV7-6 . . CASSLNPPGGNSPLHF TGTGCCAGCAGCTTAAATCCCCCGGGGGGAAACTCACCCCTCCACTTT
TRBJ2-7 TRBV30 . . CAWSRQDGEQYF TGTGCCTGGAGTCGACAGGACGGGGAGCAGTACTTC
TRBJ2-7 TRBV6-2/TRBV6-3 once TRBD1 CASSPKRDRGPVREQYF TGTGCCAGCAGCCCTAAAAGAGACAGGGGCCCTGTTCGTGAGCAGTACTTC
TRBJ2-4 TRBV24-1 . TRBD1 CATSETGAKNIQYF TGTGCCACTAGTGAGACAGGGGCCAAAAACATTCAGTACTTC
TRBJ2-2 TRBV11-2 medium-sized . CASSGRRAGTGELFF TGTGCCAGCAGCGGGCGAAGGGCGGGCACCGGGGAGCTGTTTTTT